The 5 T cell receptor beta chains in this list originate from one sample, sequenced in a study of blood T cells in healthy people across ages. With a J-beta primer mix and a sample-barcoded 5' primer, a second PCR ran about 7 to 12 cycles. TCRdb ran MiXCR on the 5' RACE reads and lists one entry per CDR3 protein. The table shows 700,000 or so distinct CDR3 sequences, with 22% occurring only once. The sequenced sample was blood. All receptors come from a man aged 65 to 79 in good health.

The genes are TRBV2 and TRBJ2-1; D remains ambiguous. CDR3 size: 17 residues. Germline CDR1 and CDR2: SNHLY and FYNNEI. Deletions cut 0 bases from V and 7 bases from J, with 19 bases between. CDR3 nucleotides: TGTGCCAGCAGTGAAGCGGGTGGGCTCCGGTCACGAAATGAGCAGTTCTTC. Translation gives CASSEAGGLRSRNEQFF.

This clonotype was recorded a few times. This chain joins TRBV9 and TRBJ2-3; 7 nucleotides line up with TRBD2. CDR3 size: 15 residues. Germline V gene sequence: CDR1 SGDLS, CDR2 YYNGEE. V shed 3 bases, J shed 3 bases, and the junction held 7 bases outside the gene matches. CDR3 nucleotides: TGTGCCAGCAGCGCCCTGACGGGGGGTACAGATACGCAGTATTTT. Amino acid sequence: CASSALTGGTDTQYF.

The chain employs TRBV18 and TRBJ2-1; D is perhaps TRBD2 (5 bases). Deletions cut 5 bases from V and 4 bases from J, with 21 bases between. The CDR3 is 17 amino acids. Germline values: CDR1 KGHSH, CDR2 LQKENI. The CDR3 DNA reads TGTGCCAGCTCAGTCCAGGCTGCGGAGGCCGGGTACAATGAGCAGTTCTTC. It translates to CASSVQAAEAGYNEQFF.

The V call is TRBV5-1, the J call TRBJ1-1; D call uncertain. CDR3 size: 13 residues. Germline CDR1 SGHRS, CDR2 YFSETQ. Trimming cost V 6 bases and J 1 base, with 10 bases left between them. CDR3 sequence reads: CASMDGPNTEAFF. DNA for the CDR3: TGCGCCAGCATGGACGGCCCGAACACTGAAGCTTTCTTT.

The CDR3, as DNA: TGCGCCAGCAGCGGCGGGACTAGCGGGAGGATTGTTACGCAGTATTTT. Translating it yields CASSGGTSGRIVTQYF. J is TRBJ2-3 and V is TRBV5-1; 15 nucleotides align to TRBD2. Germline V gene lookup returns CDR1 SGHRS and CDR2 YFSETQ. The V gene end was trimmed by 4 bases and the J gene end by 8 bases; junction bases not matched to a gene: 8. This CDR3 region has 16 residues.